One and the same sample provided the 27 T cell receptor beta chains below, sequenced in a study of blood T cell repertoires in COVID-19 (TCRdb year 2020). Library preparation employed the immunoSEQ multiplex PCR assay. Here the immuneACCESS table is served through TCRdb, limited to in-frame sequences with V and J called. Missing clones are a known gap in these copies; in checked studies unresolved V genes cover under half, and the rest lacks a known reason. The sample table holds 150,000 or so clones, of which less than 90% were seen once. The ten largest account for around a quarter of the sample. The sequenced material came from peripheral blood. Receptors were obtained from a man in his 60s with acute or convalescent COVID-19.

V gene TRBV30 combines with J gene TRBJ1-2; a weak D match, TRBD1 (5 bases). V was trimmed by 1 base and J by 2 bases, leaving 5 bases between them. The germline gives CDR1 GTSNPN, CDR2 SVGIG (reference sequence). The CDR3 has 12 residues. CDR3 in amino acids: CAWSEGNYGYTF. In DNA form, the CDR3 reads TGTGCCTGGAGTGAGGGGAACTATGGCTACACCTTC.

The chain carries TRBV29-1 and TRBJ2-7, with D unclear. Trimming removed 1 base at V and 3 bases at J, with 13 bases between. The germline gives CDR1 SQVTM, CDR2 ANQGSEA. The CDR3 contains 14 residues. The CDR3 DNA follows: TGCAGCGTTGAAGTGGCTAGAGTCGGCTACGAGCAGTACTTC. Its protein product is CSVEVARVGYEQYF.

V gene TRBV7-3 combines with J gene TRBJ2-1; TRBD1 might be the D (5 bases). Germline V gene data show CDR1 as SGHTA and CDR2 as FQGTGA. V lost 0 bases and J lost 6, with 15 bases in between. The CDR3 runs to 16 residues. The CDR3 loop is CASSLTPLAGRNEQFF. Written as DNA, the CDR3 is TGTGCCAGCAGCTTAACTCCTTTGGCAGGGCGCAATGAGCAGTTCTTC.

The V call is TRBV14, the J call TRBJ1-6; D not certain. V lost 4 bases to trimming and J lost 6 bases, with 13 bases between them. The CDR3 loop spans 15 amino acids. CDR1 and CDR2 from the germline V gene are SGHDN and FVKESK. CDR3 nucleotide sequence: TGTGCCAGCAGCCCTCTCAGCGTATCTAATTCACCCCTCCACTTT. Amino acid sequence: CASSPLSVSNSPLHF.

The rearrangement joins TRBV9 to TRBJ1-6; 8 positions agree with TRBD1. Per germline, CDR1 SGDLS and CDR2 YYNGEE. V lost 2 bases to trimming and J lost 10 bases; unmatched junction nucleotides: 5. The CDR3 runs 14 residues. CDR3 residues: CASSVGQVESPLHF. DNA of the CDR3: TGTGCCAGCAGCGTGGGACAGGTAGAATCACCCCTCCACTTT.

The chain combines TRBV11-2 with TRBJ1-1; the D gene is possibly TRBD1 (6 bases). V lost 4 bases, J lost 3 bases, and 12 bases lay in between. Germline CDR1 and CDR2: SGHAT and FQNNGV. The CDR3 consists of 14 residues. Here the CDR3 DNA reads TGTGCCAGCAGCTGGGACAAGACTTACACTGAAGCTTTCTTT. Protein sequence: CASSWDKTYTEAFF.

This clone appeared a single time. The chain joins TRBV5-1 to TRBJ1-2; 7 bases agree with TRBD1. CDR1 is SGHRS and CDR2 is YFSETQ in the germline V gene. Trimming removed 4 bases from V and 8 bases from J; junction bases left unmatched: 11. The CDR3 covers 14 residues. CDR3 loop: CASSDGTALRGYTF. In DNA form, the CDR3 reads TGCGCCAGCAGCGACGGGACAGCCCTACGGGGCTACACCTTC.

The CDR3 region has the DNA TGTGCCAGCAGCGTAGGTGGACAGGGGGCCACTGAAGCTTTCTTT. This translates into CASSVGGQGATEAFF. V and J are TRBV9 and TRBJ1-1, with 11 bases aligning to TRBD1. Germline V gives CDR1 SGDLS, CDR2 YYNGEE. CDR3 size: 15 residues. V lost 0 bases to trimming and J lost 4 bases; unmatched junction nucleotides: 2.

This clone came up a few times. The CDR3 region is CASTSGGANIQYF. CDR3 nucleotide sequence: TGTGCCAGCACTAGCGGGGGGGCCAACATTCAGTACTTC. The gene calls are TRBV2 and TRBJ2-4, with 12 nucleotides matching TRBD2. CDR1 and CDR2 from the germline V gene are SNHLY and FYNNEI. V was pared by 7 bases and J by 7 bases, with 2 bases of the junction left unmatched. The CDR3 has 13 amino acids. Combining the CDR3 with reference TRBV2 and TRBJ2-4 gives the whole variable domain EPEVTQTPSHQVTQMGQEVILRCVPISNHLYFYWYRQILGQKVEFLVSFYNNEISEKSEIFDDQFSVERPDGSNFTLKIRSTKLEDSAMYFCASTSGGANIQYFGAGTRLSVL.

The V call is TRBV4-1, the J call TRBJ1-5, with TRBD1 as a possible D gene (6 bases). The CDR3 loop spans 19 amino acids. CDR1 and CDR2 from the germline V gene are MGHRA and YSYEKL. The V gene lost 3 bases and the J gene lost 0 bases, with 21 bases spanning the gap. The CDR3 protein is CASSQVGGGARISNQPQHF. CDR3 in DNA: TGCGCCAGCAGCCAGGTGGGAGGGGGGGCGCGAATTAGCAATCAGCCCCAGCATTTT.

This rearrangement joins TRBV2 to TRBJ1-1; the match to TRBD1 covers 10 bases. Trimming cost V 6 bases and J 4 bases; bases outside gene matches: 5. This CDR3 has 14 amino acids. Germline-derived CDR1 and CDR2 are SNHLY and FYNNEI. The CDR3 sequence is CASSGDRGTTEAFF. DNA for the CDR3: TGTGCCAGCAGCGGGGACAGGGGTACCACTGAAGCTTTCTTT.

The J gene is TRBJ2-5, the V gene TRBV28; 14 nucleotides align to TRBD2. V was clipped by 7 bases and J by 5 bases; unmatched bases: 9. Germline CDR1 is MDHEN and CDR2 is SYDVKM. This CDR3 has 16 amino acids. In DNA, the CDR3 is TGTGCCAGCACGCACAGGACTAGCGGGAGGAGGGAGACCCAGTACTTC. It codes for CASTHRTSGRRETQYF.

This clone was recorded once. V usage is TRBV6-2 or TRBV6-3 and J usage is TRBJ2-1, with a possible D match to TRBD1 (6 bases). CDR3 length: 14 residues. Looked up from germline, CDR1 is MNHEY and CDR2 is SVGEGT. Trimming cost V 3 bases and J 7 bases, with 13 bases left between them. In nucleotides, the CDR3 is TGTGCCAGCAGTTATGGACAGCTGTCTAATGAGCAGTTCTTC. Amino acid sequence: CASSYGQLSNEQFF.

The chain combines TRBV5-1 with TRBJ2-3; D possibly corresponds to TRBD1 (7 bases). The length of the CDR3 is 13 residues. Germline assignment: CDR1 SGHRS and CDR2 YFSETQ. V was trimmed by 7 bases and J by 5 bases, leaving 14 bases between them. The CDR3 is CASFRGEQDTQYF. Written as DNA, the CDR3 is TGCGCCAGCTTCAGGGGGGAGCAAGATACGCAGTATTTT.

J is TRBJ2-3 and V is TRBV6-1; D is perhaps TRBD2 (6 bases). The CDR3 is made up of 16 amino acids. The germline CDR1 and CDR2 sequences are MNHNS and SASEGT. The ends were cut back, 2 bases at V and 4 bases at J, with 16 bases in the middle. As DNA, the CDR3 is TGTGCCAGCAGTGAACGTCCCGGAGGGAGCGCAGATACGCAGTATTTT. Encoded protein: CASSERPGGSADTQYF.

The genes are TRBV6-5 and TRBJ2-3; the D gene is possibly TRBD1 (6 bases). This CDR3 is 14 amino acids long. From germline, CDR1 is MNHEY and CDR2 SVGAGI. V dropped 7 bases and J dropped 0 bases, with 11 bases sitting between them. The CDR3 sequence: CASTTGHSTDTQYF. The CDR3 coding sequence is TGTGCCAGCACGACGGGACACAGCACAGATACGCAGTATTTT.

The V call is TRBV7-9, the J call TRBJ1-2; 7 bases map to TRBD1. The CDR3 totals 14 residues. In germline, CDR1 is SEHNR, CDR2 FQNEAQ (reference sequence). The trim removed 7 bases at V and 5 bases at J, leaving 10 bases unmatched. CDR3 DNA sequence: TGTGCCAGCACCCCGGCAGGGGGATCTTATGGCTACACCTTC. Amino acid sequence: CASTPAGGSYGYTF.

The CDR3 is CASSVLWTGDNEQFF. Written as DNA, the CDR3 is TGTGCCAGCAGCGTCCTCTGGACAGGGGACAATGAGCAGTTCTTC. The V call is TRBV9, the J call TRBJ2-1, with 9 bases matching TRBD1. The germline V gene encodes CDR1 SGDLS and CDR2 YYNGEE. The CDR3 totals 15 residues. The J segment lost 5 bases and the V segment lost 2 bases, leaving 5 bases of the junction unmatched.

The chain is built from TRBV19 and TRBJ2-1; 7 bases line up with TRBD1. The CDR3 is made up of 13 amino acids. Trimming took 10 bases from V and 4 from J; bases not matched to a gene: 7. Germline V lookup: CDR1 LNHDA, CDR2 SQIVND (reference sequence). The CDR3 reads CATIGQAYNEQFF. CDR3 coding DNA: TGTGCCACCATTGGACAGGCGTACAATGAGCAGTTCTTC.

The chain employs TRBV11-2 and TRBJ1-3; D unresolved. Germline V gene lookup returns CDR1 SGHAT and CDR2 FQNNGV. Trimming stripped 2 bases from V and 1 base from J, with 6 bases between. The CDR3 extends over 14 amino acids. CDR3 loop: CASSLFSSGNTIYF. The CDR3 region has the DNA TGTGCCAGCAGCTTATTTAGTTCTGGAAACACCATATATTTT.

This sequence joins TRBV6-2 or TRBV6-3 and TRBJ2-6; TRBD1 might be the D (5 bases). The V end lost 2 bases, the J end lost 5 bases, and 10 bases lay between the germline ends. This CDR3 has 15 residues. Germline CDR1 and CDR2: MNHEY and SVGEGT. The CDR3 sequence: CASSYGSDRANVLTF. The CDR3 DNA is TGTGCCAGCAGTTACGGGTCGGACAGGGCCAACGTCCTGACTTTC.

The V call is TRBV10-3, the J call TRBJ2-6; TRBD2 is a possible D gene (6 bases). V gave up 5 bases and J gave up 2 bases, with 13 bases separating them. The CDR3 length is 16 residues. Germline lookup yields CDR1 ENHRY and CDR2 SYGVKD. CDR3 DNA: TGTGCCATCAGTCCGCAGGGAGGTCCTGGGGCCAACGTCCTGACTTTC. This codes for CAISPQGGPGANVLTF.

The chain is built from TRBV5-4 and TRBJ1-1; 7 bases line up with TRBD1. The CDR3 runs 16 residues. Germline values: CDR1 SGHNT, CDR2 YYREEE (reference sequence). V was pared by 4 bases and J by 4 bases, with 13 bases of the junction left unmatched. CDR3 in amino acids: CASSRSPGQRGTEAFF. The CDR3 DNA sequence: TGTGCCAGCAGCCGATCGCCGGGACAGAGGGGCACTGAAGCTTTCTTT.

Of note for this clone: A read error may account for a junction end that differs from germline. This chain uses TRBV11-2 with TRBJ2-1; TRBD2 matches 7 bases. Germline CDR1 SGHAT, CDR2 FQNNGV. The CDR3 loop spans 13 amino acids. The CDR3 DNA follows: TGTGCCAGCAGCTTAGACGGCGGGAGAGCAGTAATCTTC. Its translation is CASSLDGGRAVIF. The full variable domain, with the rest looked up from reference TRBV11-2 and TRBJ2-1, is EAGVAQSPRYKIIEKRQSVAFWCNPISGHATLYWYQQILGQGPKLLIQFQNNGVVDDSQLPKDRFSAERLKGVDSTLKIQPAKLEDSAVYLCASSLDGGRAVIFGPGTRLTVL.

This clone was observed a handful of times. The chain uses TRBV12-5 and TRBJ2-4, with D perhaps TRBD1 (6 bases). The V and J ends lost 0 bases and 5 bases respectively, with 11 bases between them. The CDR3 is 15 residues long. Germline-derived CDR1 and CDR2 are LGHNT and FRNRAP. The CDR3 DNA reads as TGTGCTAGTGGTTTGGTAGAGGCAGGGGAAAACATTCAGTACTTC. As protein: CASGLVEAGENIQYF. The whole variable domain, remainder taken from reference TRBV12-5 and TRBJ2-4, is DARVTQTPRHKVTEMGQEVTMRCQPILGHNTVFWYRQTMMQGLELLAYFRNRAPLDDSGMPKDRFSAEMPDATLATLKIQPSEPRDSAVYFCASGLVEAGENIQYFGAGTRLSVL.

This chain connects TRBV14 to TRBJ2-3; maybe TRBD2 (5 bases). Deletions cut 2 bases from V and 0 bases from J, with 9 bases between. Germline CDR1 is SGHDN and CDR2 is FVKESK. The CDR3 contains 15 residues. CDR3 sequence: CASSQLAISTDTQYF. CDR3 nucleotide sequence: TGTGCCAGCAGCCAACTAGCTATCAGCACAGATACGCAGTATTTT.

In the case of this clone: This sample also contains other DNA sequences that code for the same CDR3. The chain couples TRBV7-9 to TRBJ1-2, with D maybe TRBD1 (6 bases). Trimming took off 3 bases at V and 8 bases at J, with 10 bases between the two ends. The CDR3 has 12 amino acids. Germline loops: CDR1 SEHNR, CDR2 FQNEAQ (reference sequence). CDR3 sequence: CASSLRDNGYTF. The DNA of the CDR3 is TGTGCCAGCAGCTTGAGGGACAACGGCTACACCTTC.